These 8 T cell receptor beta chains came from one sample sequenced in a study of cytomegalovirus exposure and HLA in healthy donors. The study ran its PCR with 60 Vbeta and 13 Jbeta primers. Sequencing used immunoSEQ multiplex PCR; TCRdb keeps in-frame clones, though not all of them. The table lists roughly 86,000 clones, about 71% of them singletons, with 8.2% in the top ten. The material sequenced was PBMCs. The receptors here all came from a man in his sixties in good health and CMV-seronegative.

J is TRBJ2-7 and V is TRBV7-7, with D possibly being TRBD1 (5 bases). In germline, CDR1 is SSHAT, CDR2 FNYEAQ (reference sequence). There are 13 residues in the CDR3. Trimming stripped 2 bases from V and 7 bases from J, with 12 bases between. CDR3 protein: CASSLSRVEEQYF. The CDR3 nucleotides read TGTGCCAGCAGCTTAAGCAGGGTGGAGGAGCAGTACTTC.

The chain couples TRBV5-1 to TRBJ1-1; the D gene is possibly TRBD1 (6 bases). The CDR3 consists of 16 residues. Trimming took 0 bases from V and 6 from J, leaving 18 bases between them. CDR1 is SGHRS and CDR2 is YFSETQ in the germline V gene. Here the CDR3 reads CASSLGVRTGSSEAFF. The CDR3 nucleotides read TGCGCCAGCAGCTTGGGTGTGAGAACAGGGTCTTCTGAAGCTTTCTTT.

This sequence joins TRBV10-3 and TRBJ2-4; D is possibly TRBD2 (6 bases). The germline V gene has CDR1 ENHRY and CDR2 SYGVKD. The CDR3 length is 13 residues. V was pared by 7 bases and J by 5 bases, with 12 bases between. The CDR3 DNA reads TGTGCCATCATCGGTGGGGAGGAAAACATTCAGTACTTC. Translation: CAIIGGEENIQYF.

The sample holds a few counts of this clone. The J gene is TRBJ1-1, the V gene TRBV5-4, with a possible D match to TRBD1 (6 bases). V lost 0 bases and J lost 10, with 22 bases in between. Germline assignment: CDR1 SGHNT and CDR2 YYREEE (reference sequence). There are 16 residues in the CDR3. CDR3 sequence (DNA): TGTGCCAGCAGCTTGGATCGGGGGGCGAGTAGGAAGTTAGCTTTCTTT. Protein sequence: CASSLDRGASRKLAFF.

CDR3 nucleotide sequence: TGTGCCAGCAGAAGACTAGCGGATTCGTCCTACGAGCAGTACTTC. This encodes CASRRLADSSYEQYF. The chain recombines TRBV5-4 with TRBJ2-7; 9 nucleotides agree with TRBD2. V gave up 5 bases and J gave up 1 base; unmatched junction bases: 7. Germline V gives CDR1 SGHNT, CDR2 YYREEE (reference sequence). This CDR3 spans 15 amino acids.

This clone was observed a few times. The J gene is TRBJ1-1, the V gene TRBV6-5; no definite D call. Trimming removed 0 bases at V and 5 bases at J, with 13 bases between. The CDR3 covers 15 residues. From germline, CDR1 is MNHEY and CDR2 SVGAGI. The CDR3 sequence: CASSYSPGRGTEAFF. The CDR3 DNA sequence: TGTGCCAGCAGTTACTCACCGGGGAGAGGGACTGAAGCTTTCTTT.

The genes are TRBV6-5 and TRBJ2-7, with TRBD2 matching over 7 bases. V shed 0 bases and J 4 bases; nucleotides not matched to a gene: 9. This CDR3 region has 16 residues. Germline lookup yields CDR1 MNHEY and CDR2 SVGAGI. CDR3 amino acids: CASSYSFKRGVYEQYF. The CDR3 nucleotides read TGTGCCAGCAGTTACTCATTTAAACGGGGGGTGTACGAGCAGTACTTC.

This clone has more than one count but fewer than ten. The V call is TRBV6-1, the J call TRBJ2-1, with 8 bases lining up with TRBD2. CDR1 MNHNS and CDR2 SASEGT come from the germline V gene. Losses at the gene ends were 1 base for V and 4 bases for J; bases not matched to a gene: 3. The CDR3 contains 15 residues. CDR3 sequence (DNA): TGTGCCAGCAGTGAAGTAGCGGGGTCTTACAATGAGCAGTTCTTC. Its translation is CASSEVAGSYNEQFF.